One sample yielded the 23 T cell receptor beta chains listed below, sequenced in a study of shared clonotypes between healthy human individuals. Method: immunoSEQ multiplex PCR; TCRdb's copy keeps in-frame clones and lacks some. The table lists roughly 1 million clones, approximately 78% of them singletons. The material sequenced was memory CD4+ T cells from PBMCs. Subset reported: CD45RA-negative fraction. All receptors derive from a man between 18 and 35 years old in good health. Some clones in this sample may be carry-over from other donors' samples.

The chain joins TRBV4-3 to TRBJ1-2; 8 bases are shared with TRBD1. The CDR3 extends over 14 amino acids. The germline CDR1 and CDR2 sequences are LGHNA and YSLEER. V trimming: 0 bases; J trimming: 7 bases; junction bases outside the gene matches: 4. CDR3 bases: TGCGCCAGCAGCCAAGAGGACAGGGAAGGTGGCTACACCTTC. Amino acid sequence: CASSQEDREGGYTF.

The genes are TRBV7-9 and TRBJ2-3; 7 bases are shared with TRBD1. CDR3 length: 15 amino acids. Trimming cost V 2 bases and J 4 bases; bases outside gene matches: 6. Germline assignment: CDR1 SEHNR and CDR2 FQNEAQ (reference sequence). CDR3 DNA sequence: TGTGCCAGCAGCTTACGAGGGCAGGGGGCAGATACGCAGTATTTT. This codes for CASSLRGQGADTQYF.

The genes are TRBV7-2 and TRBJ1-5; no clear D gene. Germline values: CDR1 SGHTA, CDR2 FQGNSA. V was cut by 5 bases and J by 5 bases, with 13 bases left in between. The CDR3 is made up of 14 amino acids. The DNA for the CDR3 is TGTGCCAGCAGCCGAGGAGGACTCTATCAGCCCCAGCATTTT. Encoded protein: CASSRGGLYQPQHF.

The rearrangement uses TRBV30 and TRBJ2-5; D is unclear. The germline CDR1 and CDR2 sequences are GTSNPN and SVGIG (reference sequence). The CDR3 extends over 10 amino acids. V was shortened by 7 bases and J by 2 bases, with 5 bases between the two germline ends. The CDR3 region is CAYRQETQYF. In DNA, the CDR3 is TGTGCCTACCGGCAAGAGACCCAGTACTTC.

The gene calls are TRBV11-2 and TRBJ2-7, with 7 nucleotides matching TRBD1. Germline V CDR1 and CDR2: SGHAT, FQNNGV. V gave up 5 bases and J gave up 4 bases; unmatched junction bases: 5. The CDR3 is made up of 13 amino acids. CDR3: CASSLDRFYEQYF. The CDR3 region has the DNA TGTGCCAGCAGCCTGGACAGGTTTTACGAGCAGTACTTC. Combining the CDR3 with reference TRBV11-2 and TRBJ2-7 gives the whole variable domain EAGVAQSPRYKIIEKRQSVAFWCNPISGHATLYWYQQILGQGPKLLIQFQNNGVVDDSQLPKDRFSAERLKGVDSTLKIQPAKLEDSAVYLCASSLDRFYEQYFGPGTRLTVT.

V usage is TRBV5-1 and J usage is TRBJ1-1; perhaps TRBD1 as D (6 bases). CDR3 length: 16 amino acids. The V gene's germline CDR1 is SGHRS and CDR2 YFSETQ. Trimming pared 5 bases from V and 0 bases from J, leaving 17 bases between. CDR3 in amino acids: CASSKGGQSVNTEAFF. For the CDR3, the DNA is TGCGCCAGCAGTAAGGGAGGACAGAGCGTGAACACTGAAGCTTTCTTT.

The V and J genes are TRBV4-1 and TRBJ2-3; D is tentatively TRBD1 or TRBD2 (5 bases each). This CDR3 comprises 15 residues. Germline V gene lookup returns CDR1 MGHRA and CDR2 YSYEKL. V lost 1 base, J lost 5 bases, and 13 bases lay in between. The CDR3 here is CASSQVGTKGDTQYF. As DNA, the CDR3 is TGCGCCAGCAGCCAAGTAGGGACGAAGGGAGATACGCAGTATTTT.

V gene TRBV5-6 combines with J gene TRBJ1-2, with D possibly being TRBD1 (6 bases). The CDR3 is 14 residues long. Germline V gene sequence: CDR1 SGHDT, CDR2 YYEEEE. V lost 6 bases to trimming and J lost 8 bases, with 20 bases between them. This CDR3 is CASTFPNRVRGYTF. Here the CDR3 DNA reads TGTGCCAGCACCTTCCCCAACAGGGTGCGCGGCTACACCTTC.

This sequence joins TRBV2 and TRBJ2-4; weak D call: TRBD2 (5 bases). Germline V gene lookup returns CDR1 SNHLY and CDR2 FYNNEI. V was pared by 4 bases and J by 5 bases, with 12 bases between. The CDR3 loop spans 14 amino acids. CDR3 sequence (DNA): TGTGCCAGCAGTGGAGGGCAGGTCCAAAACATTCAGTACTTC. Amino acid sequence: CASSGGQVQNIQYF.

The chain joins TRBV28 to TRBJ1-2; the D gene is possibly TRBD1 (6 bases). V was trimmed by 5 bases and J by 10 bases, leaving 20 bases between them. The CDR3 runs 14 residues. From germline, CDR1 is MDHEN and CDR2 SYDVKM. CDR3 in amino acids: CASSRGGGETDYTF. DNA of the CDR3: TGTGCCAGCAGTCGGGGAGGGGGAGAAACTGACTACACCTTC.

V and J are TRBV11-1 and TRBJ1-1; D not certain. Germline CDR1 and CDR2: SGHAT and FQDESV (reference sequence). The ends were cut back, 3 bases at V and 2 bases at J, with 7 bases in the middle. CDR3 size: 13 residues. In DNA form, the CDR3 reads TGTGCCAGCAGCTTGAGCGGAAACACTGAAGCTTTCTTT. Residues: CASSLSGNTEAFF.

This chain links TRBV5-1 with TRBJ2-3; D gene ambiguous. Germline V gene sequence: CDR1 SGHRS, CDR2 YFSETQ. The V and J ends lost 0 bases and 2 bases respectively, with 7 bases between them. This CDR3 has 14 residues. The CDR3: CASSLAPFTDTQYF. CDR3 bases: TGCGCCAGCAGCTTGGCCCCATTCACAGATACGCAGTATTTT.

CDR3 in amino acids: CASSSQGNTGELFF. The CDR3 bases are TGTGCCAGCAGCTCACAGGGGAACACCGGGGAGCTGTTTTTT. The chain has TRBV11-2 and TRBJ2-2; D is possibly TRBD1 (6 bases). V gave up 4 bases and J gave up 1 base, with 7 bases separating them. The CDR3 contains 14 residues. Germline values: CDR1 SGHAT, CDR2 FQNNGV.

The CDR3 DNA follows: TGTGCCAGCAGCCCCCGGAGGGGCCTTCAAGAGACCCAGTACTTC. Translation gives CASSPRRGLQETQYF. The V call is TRBV7-3, the J call TRBJ2-5, with D tentatively TRBD2 (6 bases). Germline assignment: CDR1 SGHTA and CDR2 FQGTGA. Trimming removed 5 bases at V and 2 bases at J, with 15 bases between. CDR3 length: 15 amino acids.

The chain recombines TRBV9 with TRBJ2-6; D gene unclear. The length of the CDR3 is 16 residues. Germline V gene data show CDR1 as SGDLS and CDR2 as YYNGEE. V shed 3 bases and J shed 0 bases, with 10 bases lying between them. The CDR3: CASSAQTPSGANVLTF. The CDR3 DNA reads TGTGCCAGCAGCGCCCAAACCCCCTCTGGGGCCAACGTCCTGACTTTC.

The DNA for the CDR3 is TGTGCCAGCAGGGCCATCTCCGGGGCCAACGTCCTGACTTTC. Translated, it gives CASRAISGANVLTF. The chain uses TRBV6-1 and TRBJ2-6; D not certain. Trimming shortened V by 6 bases and J by 4 bases, and 10 bases separated the two germline ends. CDR3 length equals 14 residues. From germline, CDR1 is MNHNS and CDR2 SASEGT.

This clone was detected only a few times. J is TRBJ1-4 and V is TRBV11-2; D not resolved. Per germline, CDR1 SGHAT and CDR2 FQNNGV. V lost 0 bases and J 16 bases, leaving 15 bases between the germline ends. CDR3 length: 13 residues. The CDR3 here is CASSLDRKRGAFF. CDR3 in DNA: TGTGCCAGCAGCTTAGATCGGAAGCGGGGAGCGTTTTTT.

The rearrangement joins TRBV28 to TRBJ2-7; D possibly corresponds to TRBD2 (5 bases). This CDR3 region has 14 residues. V was pared by 5 bases and J by 5 bases, with 16 bases between. In germline, CDR1 is MDHEN, CDR2 SYDVKM. DNA of the CDR3: TGTGCCAGCAGTGCCCGGTTGGACTTGAACGAGCAGTACTTC. Translated, it gives CASSARLDLNEQYF.

The V and J genes are TRBV19 and TRBJ1-1, with 7 bases matching TRBD1. This CDR3 has 14 amino acids. Germline V gene lookup returns CDR1 LNHDA and CDR2 SQIVND (reference sequence). The V gene end was trimmed by 5 bases and the J gene end by 2 bases; junction bases not matched to a gene: 5. CDR3 loop: CASSVDRANTEAFF. CDR3 bases: TGTGCCAGTAGTGTCGACAGGGCCAACACTGAAGCTTTCTTT.

V gene TRBV2 combines with J gene TRBJ1-1; no definite D call. Per the germline V gene, CDR1 is SNHLY and CDR2 is FYNNEI. The CDR3 contains 13 residues. V dropped 7 bases and J dropped 1 base, with 10 bases sitting between them. CDR3 residues: CASTLNPNTEAFF. In DNA form, the CDR3 reads TGTGCCAGCACACTGAATCCGAACACTGAAGCTTTCTTT.

The V call is TRBV28, the J call TRBJ2-7; no definite D call. Germline loops: CDR1 MDHEN, CDR2 SYDVKM. The CDR3 contains 16 residues. V gave up 8 bases and J gave up 3 bases, with 23 bases separating them. The CDR3 DNA reads as TGTGCCAGCTCCTTAGCTACACAGAGCTCGGGCTACGAGCAGTACTTC. Amino acids: CASSLATQSSGYEQYF.

This chain uses TRBV5-4 with TRBJ2-5, with 10 bases lining up with TRBD1. CDR3 length: 15 amino acids. J was trimmed by 3 bases and V by 0 bases; bases with no gene match: 2. In germline, CDR1 is SGHNT, CDR2 YYREEE (reference sequence). The CDR3 DNA is TGTGCCAGCAGCTTGGGACAGGGGGCCGAAGAGACCCAGTACTTC. Residues: CASSLGQGAEETQYF.

The V gene is TRBV7-3, the J gene TRBJ2-7; 9 positions match TRBD2. The CDR3 contains 15 residues. Germline assignment: CDR1 SGHTA and CDR2 FQGTGA. V was clipped by 5 bases and J by 6 bases; unmatched bases: 11. CDR3 sequence reads: CASSPIAGEVREQYF. The CDR3, as DNA: TGTGCCAGCAGCCCAATAGCGGGAGAGGTCCGCGAGCAGTACTTC.